This T cell receptor beta chain derives from a study of blood T cell repertoires in COVID-19. Study-level information: T cells, B-cell-depleted T cells, or PBMCs supplied cDNA or gDNA.

Only in-frame clones appear in the TCRdb table, and some are missing; sequencing was by immunoSEQ multiplex PCR. The data hold more than 150,000 clones, with around 91% observed a single time. In germline, CDR1 is SGHAT, CDR2 FQNNGV. Trimming removed 1 base from V and 4 bases from J; junction bases left unmatched: 1. CDR3 size: 16 residues. The clonotype comes from a man in his fifties with acute or convalescent COVID-19. Material for sequencing was peripheral blood. The J gene is TRBJ2-1, the V gene TRBV11-2, with TRBD2 matching 13 bases. As DNA, the CDR3 is TGTGCCAGCAGCTTAGGACTAGCGGGAGGATACAATGAGCAGTTCTTC. Protein sequence: CASSLGLAGGYNEQFF. Full variable domain (rest looked up from reference TRBV11-2 and TRBJ2-1): EAGVAQSPRYKIIEKRQSVAFWCNPISGHATLYWYQQILGQGPKLLIQFQNNGVVDDSQLPKDRFSAERLKGVDSTLKIQPAKLEDSAVYLCASSLGLAGGYNEQFFGPGTRLTVL.